The 16 T cell receptor beta chains reported below all come from one sample, sequenced in a study of blood T cell repertoires in COVID-19. The protocol was immunoSEQ multiplex PCR, while the TCRdb copy is restricted to in-frame clones and leaves out a portion. The sample has around 200,000 clones; about 80% are singletons. Input material: peripheral blood. These receptor sequences come from a human donor in a cohort sampled during active COVID-19.

With respect to this clone: Other DNA sequences in the same sample also yield this CDR3. The chain recombines TRBV2 with TRBJ1-3; maybe TRBD1 (5 bases). V was shortened by 0 bases and J by 1 base, with 7 bases between the two germline ends. This CDR3 spans 15 amino acids. The V gene's germline CDR1 is SNHLY and CDR2 FYNNEI. CDR3 sequence: CASSEAAGSGNTIYF. In DNA form, the CDR3 reads TGTGCCAGCAGTGAAGCTGCAGGGTCTGGAAACACCATATATTTT.

The chain links TRBV9 to TRBJ1-3; no clear D gene. The germline V gene encodes CDR1 SGDLS and CDR2 YYNGEE. The germline V and J ends were trimmed by 3 bases and 0 bases, with 7 bases remaining between them. The CDR3 loop spans 14 amino acids. CDR3 loop: CASSAQLSGNTIYF. The CDR3 DNA is TGTGCCAGCAGCGCTCAACTCTCTGGAAACACCATATATTTT.

A few counts support this clone. This chain uses TRBV4-1 with TRBJ1-1; D is undetermined. In germline, CDR1 is MGHRA, CDR2 YSYEKL. The CDR3 is 14 residues long. V lost 0 bases and J lost 1, with 6 bases in between. CDR3: CASSQEPGNTEAFF. CDR3 nucleotide sequence: TGCGCCAGCAGCCAAGAGCCAGGGAACACTGAAGCTTTCTTT.

V usage is TRBV3-1 (or the pseudogene TRBV3-2) and J usage is TRBJ2-1; no definite D call. V was pared by 0 bases and J by 9 bases, with 12 bases between. This CDR3 comprises 14 residues. The germline gives CDR1 LGHDT, CDR2 YNNKEL (reference sequence). The CDR3 DNA follows: TGTGCCAGCAGCCAAGAGCCGGGTAGGAGTGAGCAGTTCTTC. Protein sequence: CASSQEPGRSEQFF.

V and J are TRBV6-5 and TRBJ2-1; the D is unclear. The CDR3 runs 12 residues. Trimming cost V 6 bases and J 9 bases, with 12 bases left between them. Germline loops: CDR1 MNHEY, CDR2 SVGAGI. CDR3 amino acids: CASRATAGEQFF. CDR3 nucleotide sequence: TGTGCCAGCAGGGCGACCGCAGGTGAGCAGTTCTTC.

The gene calls are TRBV19 and TRBJ1-2; D is possibly TRBD1 (5 bases). V was shortened by 7 bases and J by 4 bases, with 16 bases between the two germline ends. Germline CDR1 reads LNHDA; CDR2 reads SQIVND (reference sequence). The CDR3 spans 14 residues. The CDR3, as DNA: TGTGCCAGTACTGAACGGAGCAGGGCCTATGGCTACACCTTC. This encodes CASTERSRAYGYTF.

This chain joins TRBV5-8 and TRBJ1-5, with D tentatively TRBD1 (6 bases). CDR1 and CDR2 from the germline V gene are SGHTS and YDEGEE. V gave up 0 bases and J gave up 0 bases, with 13 bases separating them. The CDR3 is made up of 17 amino acids. The CDR3 protein is CASSLGQVSYSNQPQHF. The CDR3 DNA sequence: TGTGCCAGCAGCTTGGGACAGGTTTCTTATAGCAATCAGCCCCAGCATTTT.

The chain links TRBV4-1 to TRBJ1-5; 7 bases agree with TRBD1. Losses at the gene ends were 2 bases for V and 1 base for J; bases not matched to a gene: 5. This CDR3 is built from 16 residues. Germline assignment: CDR1 MGHRA and CDR2 YSYEKL. Written as DNA, the CDR3 is TGCGCCAGCAGCCAATCTGACAGGGCAAGCAATCAGCCCCAGCATTTT. The encoded protein is CASSQSDRASNQPQHF.

This sequence joins TRBV7-9 and TRBJ1-6; 8 bases are a match to TRBD1. The CDR3 sequence is 15 residues long. The V gene end was trimmed by 4 bases and the J gene end by 8 bases; junction bases not matched to a gene: 7. Germline-derived CDR1 and CDR2 are SEHNR and FQNEAQ (reference sequence). DNA of the CDR3: TGTGCCAGCAGCTCACCCGACAGGGGAGATTCACCCCTCCACTTT. Amino acids: CASSSPDRGDSPLHF. Based on the CDR3 plus reference TRBV7-9 and TRBJ1-6, the full variable domain is DTGVSQNPRHKITKRGQNVTFRCDPISEHNRLYWYRQTLGQGPEFLTYFQNEAQLEKSRLLSDRFSAERPKGSFSTLEIQRTEQGDSAMYLCASSSPDRGDSPLHFGNGTRLTVT.

The rearrangement uses TRBV11-2 and TRBJ1-4, with 7 positions matching TRBD1. The germline gives CDR1 SGHAT, CDR2 FQNNGV. The CDR3 has 14 residues. The ends lost 4 bases at V and 7 bases at J; junction bases unmatched: 6. CDR3: CASSWDSQGEKLFF. CDR3 DNA sequence: TGTGCCAGCAGCTGGGACAGTCAGGGTGAAAAACTGTTTTTT.

The chain has TRBV3-1 (or the pseudogene TRBV3-2) and TRBJ1-3; 7 nucleotides match TRBD1. V shed 4 bases, J shed 2 bases, and the junction held 8 bases outside the gene matches. The CDR3 is made up of 16 amino acids. The germline V gene encodes CDR1 LGHDT and CDR2 YNNKEL (reference sequence). CDR3 coding DNA: TGTGCCAGCAGCCGAGGGACAGACAGTACTGGAAACACCATATATTTT. It translates to CASSRGTDSTGNTIYF.

This clone was counted between two and nine times. The chain links TRBV4-1 to TRBJ1-1, with D perhaps matching TRBD1 (6 bases). CDR1 is MGHRA, CDR2 YSYEKL, per germline. Trimming took 3 bases from V and 6 from J, leaving 8 bases between them. The CDR3 extends over 12 amino acids. The CDR3 is CASSHPGAEAFF. The DNA of the CDR3 is TGCGCCAGCAGCCATCCAGGGGCTGAAGCTTTCTTT.

Ten or more counts support this clone. The chain's CDR3 is CSARTVHEQYF. The CDR3 DNA follows: TGCAGTGCTAGAACGGTTCACGAGCAGTACTTC. The chain carries TRBV20-1 and TRBJ2-7, with no clear D. The V gene lost 2 bases and the J gene lost 5 bases, with 7 bases spanning the gap. Germline CDR1 DFQATT, CDR2 SNEGSKA (reference sequence). The CDR3 spans 11 residues.

This clone was seen only once. The chain combines TRBV3-1 (or the pseudogene TRBV3-2) with TRBJ1-5, with a weak D call TRBD1 (5 bases). V gave up 4 bases and J gave up 2 bases, with 12 bases separating them. Germline lookup yields CDR1 LGHDT and CDR2 YNNKEL (reference sequence). The CDR3 covers 15 residues. The CDR3: CASSPGTGGNQPQHF. The CDR3 bases are TGTGCCAGCAGCCCTGGGACGGGGGGCAATCAGCCCCAGCATTTT.

The gene calls are TRBV6-5 and TRBJ2-7; 7 bases are shared with TRBD1. This CDR3 has 15 amino acids. The germline gives CDR1 MNHEY, CDR2 SVGAGI. V lost 5 bases to trimming and J lost 3 bases; unmatched junction nucleotides: 10. The CDR3 region has the DNA TGTGCCAGCAGTCCCGGGACAGCTAGCTACTACGAGCAGTACTTC. Its protein product is CASSPGTASYYEQYF.

On this clone itself: An end of the junction does not agree with germline; a read error may underlie this. The genes are TRBV29-1 and TRBJ1-1; D is perhaps TRBD1 (6 bases). The CDR3 contains 13 residues. Per the germline V gene, CDR1 is SQVTM and CDR2 is ANQGSEA. The chain's CDR3 is CSVEGTSNTEAFF. DNA of the CDR3: TGCAGCGTCGAAGGGACATCGAACACTGAAGCTTTCTTT.